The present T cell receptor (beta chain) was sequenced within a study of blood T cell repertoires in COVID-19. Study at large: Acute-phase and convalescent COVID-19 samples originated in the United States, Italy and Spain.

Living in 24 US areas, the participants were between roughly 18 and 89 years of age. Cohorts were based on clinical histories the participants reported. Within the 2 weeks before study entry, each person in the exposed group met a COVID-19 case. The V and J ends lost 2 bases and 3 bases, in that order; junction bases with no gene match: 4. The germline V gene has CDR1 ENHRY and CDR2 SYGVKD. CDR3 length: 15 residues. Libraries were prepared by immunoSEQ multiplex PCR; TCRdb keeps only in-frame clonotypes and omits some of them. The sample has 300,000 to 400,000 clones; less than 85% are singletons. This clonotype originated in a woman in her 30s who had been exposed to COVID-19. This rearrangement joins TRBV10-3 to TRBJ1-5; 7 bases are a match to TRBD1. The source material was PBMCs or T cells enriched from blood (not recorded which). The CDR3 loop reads CAISEGQENNQPQHF. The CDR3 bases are TGTGCCATCAGTGAGGGACAGGAGAACAATCAGCCCCAGCATTTT.